This TCR beta chain originates from a study of blood T cells in healthy people across ages. This clonotype was detected only a few times. No antigen is known for it. Study-level findings and limits: PBMCs went unsorted, and a conclusive naive versus antigen-experienced comparison was therefore prevented. Getting older went along with TCR beta diversity per million T cells dropping roughly linearly.

CDR3 length equals 15 residues. Unmatched junction bases numbered 2, after V lost 5 bases and J lost 0 bases. Primed by a sample-barcoded 5' primer and a J-beta primer mix, a second PCR proceeded for roughly 6 to 12 cycles. TCRdb reprocessed the 5' RACE reads with MiXCR, giving one entry per CDR3 protein. This sample yields some 700,000 distinct CDR3 sequences, of which approximately 43% are seen a single time; roughly 19% belongs to the top ten. The genes are TRBV12-3 or TRBV12-4 and TRBJ1-4, with TRBD1 matching over 8 bases. Sequenced material: blood. This TCR derives from a woman aged 60 to 75 in good health. As DNA, the CDR3 is TGTGCCAGCAGTCCGGACAGGGCAACTAATGAAAAACTGTTTTTT. Encoded protein: CASSPDRATNEKLFF.